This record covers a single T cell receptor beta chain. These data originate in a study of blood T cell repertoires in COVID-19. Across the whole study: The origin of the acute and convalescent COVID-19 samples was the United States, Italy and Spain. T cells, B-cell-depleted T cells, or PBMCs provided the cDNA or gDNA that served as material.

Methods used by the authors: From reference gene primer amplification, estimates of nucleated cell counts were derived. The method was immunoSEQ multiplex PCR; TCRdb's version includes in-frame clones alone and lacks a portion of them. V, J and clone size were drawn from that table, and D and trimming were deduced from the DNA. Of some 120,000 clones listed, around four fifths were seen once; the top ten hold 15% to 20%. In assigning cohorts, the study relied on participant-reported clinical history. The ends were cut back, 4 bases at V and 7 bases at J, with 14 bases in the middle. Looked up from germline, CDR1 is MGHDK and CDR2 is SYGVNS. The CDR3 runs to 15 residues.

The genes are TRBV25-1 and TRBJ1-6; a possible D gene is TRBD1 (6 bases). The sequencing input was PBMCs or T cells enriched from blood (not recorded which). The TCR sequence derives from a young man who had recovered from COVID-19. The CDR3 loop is CASSVDRLGNSPLHF. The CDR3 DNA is TGTGCCAGCAGTGTTGACAGGCTAGGGAATTCACCCCTCCACTTT. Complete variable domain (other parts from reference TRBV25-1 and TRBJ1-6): EADIYQTPRYLVIGTGKKITLECSQTMGHDKMYWYQQDPGMELHLIHYSYGVNSTEKGDLSSESTVSRIRTEHFPLTLESARPSHTSQYLCASSVDRLGNSPLHFGNGTRLTVT.